This is a list of T cell receptor beta chains from one sample in a study of PD-1 blockade in classical Hodgkin lymphoma. Repertoires were generated with immunoSEQ multiplex PCR, while TCRdb's copy carries only in-frame clones and drops some. The data contain nearly 50,000 clones, approximately 72% of them seen just once; the ten biggest clones take up over 9.5%. Here the sequenced sample was peripheral blood mononuclear cells (PBMCs), taken before the fourth cycle of nivolumab. The receptors come from a human donor with classical Hodgkin lymphoma. The CDR3 runs from the conserved cysteine through the conserved F or W. A D gene is named only where the DNA matches it firmly. Size is stated for part of the rows, as once, few or many counts, or as a class when the clone is expanded.

clone_size: -; d_call: TRBD2; v_call: TRBV7-9; j_call: TRBJ2-1; cdr3_aa: CASTPGLAEGNEQFF; cdr3_nt: TGTGCCAGCACCCCGGGACTAGCGGAGGGCAATGAGCAGTTCTTC
clone_size: few; d_call: -; v_call: TRBV1; j_call: TRBJ2-7; cdr3_aa: CTSSQDKGWVGYEQYF; cdr3_nt: TGCACCAGCAGCCAAGATAAAGGTTGGGTAGGCTACGAGCAGTACTTC
clone_size: -; d_call: TRBD1; v_call: TRBV28; j_call: TRBJ2-5; cdr3_aa: CASNGRGREETQYF; cdr3_nt: TGTGCCAGCAACGGCAGGGGGCGAGAAGAGACCCAGTACTTC
clone_size: -; d_call: TRBD1; v_call: TRBV5-1; j_call: TRBJ2-7; cdr3_aa: CASSWDRVSLNEQYF; cdr3_nt: TGCGCCAGCAGCTGGGACAGGGTTAGTCTCAACGAGCAGTACTTC
clone_size: -; d_call: TRBD1; v_call: TRBV4-3; j_call: TRBJ2-7; cdr3_aa: CASSQDPRQGGRYEQYF; cdr3_nt: TGCGCCAGCAGCCAAGATCCGCGACAGGGGGGGAGGTACGAGCAGTACTTC
clone_size: -; d_call: -; v_call: TRBV7-2; j_call: TRBJ1-2; cdr3_aa: CASSLSGGYGYTF; cdr3_nt: TGTGCCAGCAGCTTATCCGGGGGCTATGGCTACACCTTC
clone_size: few; d_call: -; v_call: TRBV21-1; j_call: TRBJ1-1; cdr3_aa: CASSNSEGGLSGTEAFF; cdr3_nt: TGTGCCAGCAGCAACTCGGAGGGGGGGTTAAGCGGCACTGAAGCTTTCTTT
clone_size: few; d_call: TRBD1; v_call: TRBV19; j_call: TRBJ1-5; cdr3_aa: CASEDRASNQPQHF; cdr3_nt: TGTGCCAGCGAGGACAGGGCCAGCAATCAGCCCCAGCATTTT
clone_size: once; d_call: -; v_call: TRBV13; j_call: TRBJ2-7; cdr3_aa: CASSLSLVYEQYF; cdr3_nt: TGTGCCAGCAGCTTATCACTAGTCTACGAGCAGTACTTC
clone_size: -; d_call: -; v_call: TRBV7-6; j_call: TRBJ2-1; cdr3_aa: CASSLASQDNEQFF; cdr3_nt: TGTGCCAGCAGCTTAGCTTCCCAGGACAATGAGCAGTTCTTC
clone_size: -; d_call: TRBD1; v_call: TRBV6-6; j_call: TRBJ1-2; cdr3_aa: CASSPYRGANYGYTF; cdr3_nt: TGTGCCAGCAGCCCTTACAGGGGGGCTAACTATGGCTACACCTTC
clone_size: -; d_call: -; v_call: TRBV7-9; j_call: TRBJ2-7; cdr3_aa: CASEESYEQYF; cdr3_nt: TGTGCCAGCGAGGAATCCTACGAGCAGTACTTC
clone_size: -; d_call: -; v_call: TRBV4-2; j_call: TRBJ2-3; cdr3_aa: CASSQEDGTALFTDTQYF; cdr3_nt: TGTGCCAGCAGCCAAGAGGACGGGACTGCACTTTTCACAGATACGCAGTATTTT
clone_size: few; d_call: -; v_call: TRBV28; j_call: TRBJ2-7; cdr3_aa: CASGQNAYEQYF; cdr3_nt: TGTGCCAGTGGACAGAACGCTTACGAGCAGTACTTC
clone_size: few; d_call: TRBD2; v_call: TRBV7-2; j_call: TRBJ2-1; cdr3_aa: CASSFGLAGGEQFF; cdr3_nt: TGTGCCAGCAGCTTCGGACTAGCGGGCGGGGAGCAGTTCTTC
clone_size: -; d_call: -; v_call: TRBV6-1; j_call: TRBJ2-1; cdr3_aa: CASSEVAGALQFEQFF; cdr3_nt: TGTGCCAGCAGTGAAGTCGCCGGGGCCCTACAATTCGAGCAGTTCTTC
clone_size: -; d_call: -; v_call: TRBV29-1; j_call: TRBJ2-1; cdr3_aa: CSVTSIGSYNEQFF; cdr3_nt: TGCAGCGTTACGTCGATAGGCTCCTACAATGAGCAGTTCTTC
clone_size: -; d_call: -; v_call: TRBV28; j_call: TRBJ1-1; cdr3_aa: CASSVQQSGAFF; cdr3_nt: TGTGCCAGCAGTGTCCAACAGTCGGGTGCTTTCTTT
clone_size: few; d_call: TRBD1; v_call: TRBV29-1; j_call: TRBJ1-4; cdr3_aa: CSVSRGQNEKLFF; cdr3_nt: TGCAGCGTGTCCAGGGGGCAGAATGAAAAACTGTTTTTT
clone_size: -; d_call: -; v_call: TRBV27; j_call: TRBJ2-5; cdr3_aa: CASKGVQETQYF; cdr3_nt: TGTGCCAGTAAGGGTGTACAAGAGACCCAGTACTTC
clone_size: -; d_call: -; v_call: TRBV5-4; j_call: TRBJ2-3; cdr3_aa: CASSLDSGSTDTQYF; cdr3_nt: TGTGCCAGCAGCCTGGACTCGGGGAGCACAGATACGCAGTATTTT
clone_size: once; d_call: TRBD2; v_call: TRBV4-1; j_call: TRBJ2-3; cdr3_aa: CASSQGLADDTQYF; cdr3_nt: TGCGCCAGTAGCCAAGGGCTAGCGGATGATACGCAGTATTTT
clone_size: -; d_call: -; v_call: TRBV18; j_call: TRBJ2-5; cdr3_aa: CASSPRYQGETQYF; cdr3_nt: TGTGCCAGCTCACCACGTTACCAGGGGGAGACCCAGTACTTC
clone_size: -; d_call: -; v_call: TRBV7-8; j_call: TRBJ1-1; cdr3_aa: CASSPVSLEAFF; cdr3_nt: TGTGCCAGCAGCCCCGTCAGCCTCGAAGCTTTCTTT
clone_size: -; d_call: -; v_call: TRBV6-1; j_call: TRBJ1-5; cdr3_aa: CAAKSAVVGNQPQHF; cdr3_nt: TGTGCCGCCAAGAGTGCCGTTGTCGGCAATCAGCCCCAGCATTTT
clone_size: -; d_call: -; v_call: TRBV7-9; j_call: TRBJ1-1; cdr3_aa: CASTPRSTVEAFF; cdr3_nt: TGTGCCAGCACCCCGAGGAGTACGGTCGAAGCTTTCTTT
clone_size: -; d_call: TRBD1; v_call: TRBV5-1; j_call: TRBJ2-1; cdr3_aa: CASRRQGDENEQFF; cdr3_nt: TGCGCCAGCAGGCGGCAGGGGGATGAGAATGAGCAGTTCTTC
clone_size: -; d_call: TRBD2; v_call: TRBV7-8; j_call: TRBJ2-1; cdr3_aa: CASSLGLALKRSNEQFF; cdr3_nt: TGTGCCAGCAGCCTGGGACTAGCGCTAAAGCGATCCAATGAGCAGTTCTTC
clone_size: -; d_call: -; v_call: TRBV28; j_call: TRBJ2-7; cdr3_aa: CASNQLAFPYEQYF; cdr3_nt: TGTGCCAGCAACCAACTAGCTTTCCCTTACGAGCAGTACTTC
clone_size: -; d_call: -; v_call: TRBV6-5; j_call: TRBJ1-3; cdr3_aa: CASSYSANSGNTIYF; cdr3_nt: TGTGCCAGCAGTTACTCGGCCAACTCTGGAAACACCATATATTTT
clone_size: -; d_call: TRBD2; v_call: TRBV5-1; j_call: TRBJ2-1; cdr3_aa: CASSWGLAGWGGDEQFF; cdr3_nt: TGCGCCAGCAGCTGGGGACTAGCGGGATGGGGAGGCGATGAGCAGTTCTTC
clone_size: once; d_call: TRBD2; v_call: TRBV18; j_call: TRBJ2-1; cdr3_aa: CASSPTLPGLTYNEQFF; cdr3_nt: TGTGCCAGCTCACCGACCCTCCCGGGACTAACGTACAATGAGCAGTTCTTC
clone_size: -; d_call: TRBD2; v_call: TRBV4-3; j_call: TRBJ2-3; cdr3_aa: CASSQQTSGTILTDTQYF; cdr3_nt: TGCGCCAGCAGCCAACAAACTAGCGGGACCATCCTCACAGATACGCAGTATTTT
clone_size: -; d_call: TRBD2; v_call: TRBV23-1; j_call: TRBJ2-1; cdr3_aa: CASSQSASGRGFKSYNEQFF; cdr3_nt: TGCGCCAGCAGTCAATCTGCTAGCGGGAGGGGGTTCAAATCCTACAATGAGCAGTTCTTC
clone_size: -; d_call: -; v_call: TRBV7-9; j_call: TRBJ2-1; cdr3_aa: CASSLGADNEQFF; cdr3_nt: TGTGCCAGCAGCTTAGGAGCGGACAATGAGCAGTTCTTC
clone_size: -; d_call: -; v_call: TRBV19; j_call: TRBJ1-3; cdr3_aa: CASSIGQAAGNTIYF; cdr3_nt: TGTGCCAGTAGTATAGGCCAGGCGGCTGGAAACACCATATATTTT
clone_size: -; d_call: -; v_call: TRBV6-1; j_call: TRBJ1-1; cdr3_aa: CASSDPRTDTEAFF; cdr3_nt: TGTGCCAGCAGCGACCCTAGGACAGATACTGAAGCTTTCTTT
clone_size: -; d_call: -; v_call: TRBV5-1; j_call: TRBJ1-4; cdr3_aa: CASSSGAATNEKLFF; cdr3_nt: TGCGCCAGCTCGTCGGGGGCAGCAACTAATGAAAAACTGTTTTTT
clone_size: -; d_call: TRBD2; v_call: TRBV18; j_call: TRBJ2-1; cdr3_aa: CASSRLAGQYNEQFF; cdr3_nt: TGTGCCAGCTCACGACTAGCGGGGCAATACAATGAGCAGTTCTTC
clone_size: -; d_call: -; v_call: TRBV9; j_call: TRBJ2-1; cdr3_aa: CASSDGTEYYNEQFF; cdr3_nt: TGTGCCAGCAGCGACGGGACTGAGTACTACAATGAGCAGTTCTTC
clone_size: once; d_call: -; v_call: TRBV25-1; j_call: TRBJ2-1; cdr3_aa: CASSEISRSTNEQFF; cdr3_nt: TGTGCCAGCAGTGAAATATCGAGAAGTACCAATGAGCAGTTCTTC
clone_size: -; d_call: TRBD1; v_call: TRBV27; j_call: TRBJ2-3; cdr3_aa: CASSRVTGTGGTDTQYF; cdr3_nt: TGTGCCAGCAGTCGAGTTACCGGGACAGGGGGCACAGATACGCAGTATTTT
clone_size: once; d_call: TRBD2; v_call: TRBV5-1; j_call: TRBJ2-7; cdr3_aa: CASSLVPGGEQYF; cdr3_nt: TGCGCCAGCAGCTTGGTGCCGGGGGGAGAGCAGTACTTC
clone_size: -; d_call: -; v_call: TRBV21-1; j_call: TRBJ1-1; cdr3_aa: CASSKRGLNTEAFF; cdr3_nt: TGTGCCAGCAGCAAAAGGGGTTTGAACACTGAAGCTTTCTTT
clone_size: -; d_call: -; v_call: TRBV19; j_call: TRBJ2-3; cdr3_aa: CASSIGTSSSTDTQYF; cdr3_nt: TGTGCCAGTAGTATAGGCACTAGCTCTAGCACAGATACGCAGTATTTT
clone_size: -; d_call: TRBD2; v_call: TRBV5-6; j_call: TRBJ2-3; cdr3_aa: CASSLLGLAADTQYF; cdr3_nt: TGTGCCAGCAGCTTGTTGGGACTAGCGGCAGATACGCAGTATTTT
clone_size: -; d_call: -; v_call: TRBV19; j_call: TRBJ1-3; cdr3_aa: CASTAGAATSGNTIYF; cdr3_nt: TGTGCCAGTACAGCAGGCGCCGCTACCTCTGGAAACACCATATATTTT
clone_size: few; d_call: -; v_call: TRBV18; j_call: TRBJ2-7; cdr3_aa: CASSAATGPYEQYF; cdr3_nt: TGTGCCAGCTCAGCCGCGACAGGCCCCTACGAGCAGTACTTC
clone_size: -; d_call: TRBD1; v_call: TRBV19; j_call: TRBJ1-5; cdr3_aa: CASSMTGNSNQPQHF; cdr3_nt: TGTGCCAGTAGTATGACAGGGAATAGCAATCAGCCCCAGCATTTT
clone_size: few; d_call: TRBD1; v_call: TRBV28; j_call: TRBJ1-5; cdr3_aa: CASSLGQGFRQPQHF; cdr3_nt: TGTGCCAGCAGTCTGGGACAGGGGTTCCGTCAGCCCCAGCATTTT
clone_size: once; d_call: TRBD2; v_call: TRBV4-2; j_call: TRBJ2-3; cdr3_aa: CASSQDPARLAGGDTQYF; cdr3_nt: TGTGCCAGCAGCCAAGATCCGGCGAGACTAGCGGGAGGGGATACGCAGTATTTT